These 22 T cell receptor beta chains were sequenced from one sample in a study of OX40 agonist ivuxolimab in advanced cancers. Measured with immunoSEQ multiplex PCR; TCRdb has only the in-frame clones, and not every one. The sample lists about 24,000 clones, about 80% seen once, with approximately 1.5% in the top ten. This sample comprised CD4+ or CD8+ T cells sorted from blood, obtained in a trial of the OX40 agonist ivuxolimab. The receptor set was obtained from an adult with an advanced solid tumor such as melanoma, head and neck, liver or kidney cancer.

V is TRBV5-1 and J is TRBJ2-1; 9 bases line up with TRBD1. Unmatched junction bases numbered 7, after V lost 4 bases and J lost 5 bases. Germline V gene data show CDR1 as SGHRS and CDR2 as YFSETQ. This CDR3 region has 15 residues. The chain's CDR3 is CASSQRQGVNNEQFF. In nucleotides, the CDR3 is TGCGCCAGCAGCCAGCGACAGGGGGTCAACAATGAGCAGTTCTTC.

J is TRBJ2-1 and V is TRBV28; TRBD2 agrees at 7 bases. The CDR3 has 14 residues. V shed 8 bases, J shed 0 bases, and the junction held 4 bases outside the gene matches. Germline CDR1 is MDHEN and CDR2 is SYDVKM. The CDR3 DNA is TGTGCCAGCCGCGGGGGAGTCTCCTACAATGAGCAGTTCTTC. The encoded protein is CASRGGVSYNEQFF.

This clone was seen a handful of times. This chain links TRBV29-1 with TRBJ1-1, with unresolved D. CDR1 SQVTM and CDR2 ANQGSEA come from the germline V gene. There are 13 residues in the CDR3. Trimming removed 3 bases at V and 0 bases at J, with 8 bases between. The CDR3 here is CSVEVGLNTEAFF. CDR3 bases: TGCAGCGTTGAGGTAGGGCTGAACACTGAAGCTTTCTTT.

The rearrangement links TRBV7-2 to TRBJ2-1; D is undetermined. Trimming took 1 base from V and 15 from J, leaving 16 bases between them. The CDR3 consists of 13 residues. Germline V lookup: CDR1 SGHTA, CDR2 FQGNSA. CDR3 sequence: CASSLVKEYQMFF. CDR3 in DNA: TGTGCCAGCAGCTTAGTTAAAGAGTACCAGATGTTCTTC.

The chain uses TRBV7-2 and TRBJ2-5; D is perhaps TRBD2 (5 bases). Germline V gene sequence: CDR1 SGHTA, CDR2 FQGNSA. The CDR3 covers 14 residues. Trimming stripped 1 base from V and 0 bases from J, with 6 bases between. CDR3 sequence: CASSLVRDQETQYF. The DNA of the CDR3 is TGTGCCAGCAGCTTAGTGCGGGACCAAGAGACCCAGTACTTC.

This clone has a handful of counts. In nucleotides, the CDR3 is TGCGCCAGCAGCCCCGGAAGGGGACCCTACAATGAGCAGTTCTTC. Translated, it gives CASSPGRGPYNEQFF. V gene TRBV4-3 combines with J gene TRBJ2-1; D is perhaps TRBD1 or TRBD2 (5 bases each). Per germline, CDR1 LGHNA and CDR2 YSLEER. V lost 4 bases and J lost 2, with 12 bases in between. The CDR3 length is 15 residues.

The chain is built from TRBV6-6 and TRBJ2-3, with 10 bases identical to TRBD2. V lost 5 bases and J lost 7; bases outside the gene matches: 3. The germline V gene has CDR1 MNHNY and CDR2 SVGAGI (reference sequence). This CDR3 has 13 residues. Written as DNA, the CDR3 is TGTGCCAGCAGTAGGACTAGCGGATATACGCAGTATTTT. Residues: CASSRTSGYTQYF.

With regard to this clone: Germline is not matched at one junction end, which may reflect a read error. The chain combines TRBV7-7 with TRBJ2-5; D unresolved. There are 12 residues in the CDR3. The germline V gene encodes CDR1 SSHAT and CDR2 FNYEAQ (reference sequence). CDR3 coding DNA: TGTGCTAGCAGCTTAGCTATAGAGACCCAGTACTTC. Its translation: CASSLAIETQYF.

The gene calls are TRBV27 and TRBJ1-5; perhaps TRBD1 as D (6 bases). Trimming cost V 4 bases and J 0 bases, with 13 bases left between them. This CDR3 has 16 residues. Germline CDR1 and CDR2: MNHEY and SMNVEV (reference sequence). The CDR3 sequence: CASSSIQGYSNQPQHF. The DNA of the CDR3 is TGTGCCAGCAGTTCAATACAGGGATATAGCAATCAGCCCCAGCATTTT.

V and J are TRBV6-1 and TRBJ1-2, with 9 bases that match TRBD1. The V segment lost 5 bases and the J segment 7 bases; nucleotides outside the gene matches: 8. The CDR3 sequence is 14 residues long. CDR1 MNHNS and CDR2 SASEGT come from the germline V gene. CDR3 region: CASSPWTGAGGYTF. Written as DNA, the CDR3 is TGTGCCAGCAGTCCATGGACAGGGGCGGGTGGCTACACCTTC.

The chain carries TRBV6-6 and TRBJ1-6, with 10 nucleotides matching TRBD1. The CDR3 contains 15 residues. Germline values: CDR1 MNHNY, CDR2 SVGAGI (reference sequence). The junction had 4 bases not matched to a gene; V was cut back by 5 bases and J by 6 bases. In nucleotides, the CDR3 is TGTGCCAGCAGTCCGAGACAGGGGGCTAATTCACCCCTCCACTTT. Its translation: CASSPRQGANSPLHF.

In DNA form, the CDR3 reads TGTGCCAGCAGTAGGCCGGGACAGGGGAAGGCGGGGGATGAAAAACTGTTTTTT. It specifies CASSRPGQGKAGDEKLFF. The chain has TRBV28 and TRBJ1-4, with TRBD1 matching over 10 bases. J gave up 6 bases and V 5 bases, and 15 bases lay outside the gene matches. The CDR3 covers 18 residues. CDR1 and CDR2 from the germline V gene are MDHEN and SYDVKM.

This chain joins TRBV27 and TRBJ2-7, with 14 bases that match TRBD2. The length of the CDR3 is 15 residues. CDR1 is MNHEY and CDR2 is SMNVEV in the germline V gene (reference sequence). With 6 bases clipped from V and 0 bases from J, the junction kept 1 base outside the gene matches. In DNA form, the CDR3 reads TGTGCCAGCAGGGGGACTAGCGGGAGCTCCTACGAGCAGTACTTC. Translation: CASRGTSGSSYEQYF.

V gene TRBV4-1 combines with J gene TRBJ1-1, with a weak D call TRBD1 (5 bases). The CDR3 extends over 13 amino acids. In germline, CDR1 is MGHRA, CDR2 YSYEKL. Between the trimmed V and J ends, which lost 4 bases and 1 base, there was a span of 7 bases. The CDR3 DNA reads as TGCGCCAGCAGCCCGCAGGGGAACACTGAAGCTTTCTTT. This encodes CASSPQGNTEAFF.

By sample fraction, this clone is medium-sized (0.01 to 0.1%). The CDR3 sequence: CASSSSLRTVTYNEQFF. CDR3 DNA: TGTGCCAGCAGCTCATCCCTCCGGACGGTTACCTACAATGAGCAGTTCTTC. This chain connects TRBV5-4 to TRBJ2-1; D unclear. The germline CDR1 and CDR2 sequences are SGHNT and YYREEE (reference sequence). V gave up 3 bases and J gave up 2 bases, with 18 bases separating them. The CDR3 contains 17 residues.

This clone was observed a few times. The rearrangement links TRBV4-3 to TRBJ1-6, with 9 bases lining up with TRBD1. Trimming cost V 7 bases and J 6 bases; bases outside gene matches: 7. CDR1 is LGHNA and CDR2 is YSLEER in the germline V gene. The CDR3 runs to 15 residues. The CDR3 here is CASTLQGATNSPLHF. The CDR3 DNA is TGCGCCAGCACGCTACAGGGGGCTACTAATTCACCCCTCCACTTT.

This clone was seen more than once but under ten times. The chain joins TRBV28 to TRBJ2-7, with D perhaps given as TRBD1 or TRBD2 (5 bases each). From germline, CDR1 is MDHEN and CDR2 SYDVKM. CDR3 length: 15 residues. Trimming cost V 4 bases and J 1 base, with 14 bases left between them. The CDR3 spells CASSWVVWGSYEQYF. The DNA of the CDR3 is TGTGCCAGCAGTTGGGTTGTTTGGGGGTCCTACGAGCAGTACTTC. Full variable domain (outside the CDR3, taken from reference TRBV28 and TRBJ2-7): DVKVTQSSRYLVKRTGEKVFLECVQDMDHENMFWYRQDPGLGLRLIYFSYDVKMKEKGDIPEGYSVSREKKERFSLILESASTNQTSMYLCASSWVVWGSYEQYFGPGTRLTVT.

Note on this clone: The sample contains more than one DNA sequence encoding this CDR3. The V and J genes are TRBV7-9 and TRBJ2-7; 8 nucleotides align to TRBD2. The CDR3 is made up of 16 amino acids. Germline CDR1 reads SEHNR; CDR2 reads FQNEAQ (reference sequence). The V and J ends lost 1 base and 4 bases, in that order; junction bases with no gene match: 9. The CDR3 sequence is CASSLGRSGSGYEQYF. In nucleotides, the CDR3 is TGTGCCAGCAGCTTAGGACGAAGCGGGAGCGGGTACGAGCAGTACTTC.

This chain joins TRBV18 and TRBJ2-3, with 9 bases matching TRBD2. Trimming at V came to 5 bases and at J to 1 base, leaving 10 bases not matched to a gene. This CDR3 has 17 amino acids. CDR1 is KGHSH and CDR2 is LQKENI in the germline V gene. CDR3 in DNA: TGTGCCAGCTCATTCGAAAGACTAGCGGTGCGCACAGATACGCAGTATTTT. It is translated as CASSFERLAVRTDTQYF. Combining the CDR3 with reference TRBV18 and TRBJ2-3 gives the whole variable domain NAGVMQNPRHLVRRRGQEARLRCSPMKGHSHVYWYRQLPEEGLKFMVYLQKENIIDESGMPKERFSAEFPKEGPSILRIQQVVRGDSAAYFCASSFERLAVRTDTQYFGPGTRLTVL.

The chain combines TRBV28 with TRBJ2-1, with D perhaps TRBD2 (5 bases). The V and J ends lost 7 bases and 8 bases respectively, with 9 bases between them. CDR3 length equals 11 residues. From germline, CDR1 is MDHEN and CDR2 SYDVKM. The chain's CDR3 is CASMRVYEQFF. The CDR3 coding sequence is TGTGCCAGCATGAGGGTCTATGAGCAGTTCTTC.

This clone was observed a single time. The chain couples TRBV18 to TRBJ2-7; weak D call: TRBD1 (6 bases). The CDR3 spans 14 residues. Deletions cut 2 bases from V and 2 bases from J, with 10 bases between. Germline V CDR1 and CDR2: KGHSH, LQKENI. CDR3 nucleotides: TGTGCCAGCTCACCAGAGGACAGCACCTACGAGCAGTACTTC. As protein: CASSPEDSTYEQYF.

This clone was counted a single time. This CDR3 is also generated by other DNA sequences in the sample. The V gene is TRBV30, the J gene TRBJ1-2; a weak D match, TRBD1 (6 bases). V lost 5 bases and J 5 bases, leaving 9 bases between the germline ends. Germline V gene sequence: CDR1 GTSNPN, CDR2 SVGIG (reference sequence). This CDR3 has 11 residues. The CDR3 nucleotides are TGTGCCTGGGGAGGGGGATATGGCTACACCTTC. Translated, it gives CAWGGGYGYTF.